These 27 T cell receptor beta chains came from one sample sequenced in a study of blood T cell repertoires in COVID-19. Method: immunoSEQ multiplex PCR; TCRdb's copy keeps in-frame clones and lacks some. The sample consists of over 250,000 clones, about 88% of them appearing once. The sample taken for sequencing was PBMCs or T cells enriched from blood (not recorded which). These receptor sequences come from a man aged 30-40 years with acute COVID-19.

Only a few counts were recorded for this clone. J is TRBJ1-2 and V is TRBV7-9; 11 bases match TRBD1. The V gene's germline CDR1 is SEHNR and CDR2 FQNEAQ (reference sequence). The length of the CDR3 is 18 residues. Trimming cost V 1 base and J 2 bases; bases outside gene matches: 9. The CDR3 here is CASSLGFPGTGGNYGYTF. CDR3 coding DNA: TGTGCCAGCAGCTTAGGTTTCCCCGGGACAGGGGGAAACTATGGCTACACCTTC.

This clone was counted between two and nine times. This rearrangement joins TRBV30 to TRBJ2-3, with 9 positions matching TRBD2. This CDR3 spans 14 amino acids. Losses at the gene ends were 2 bases for V and 11 bases for J; bases not matched to a gene: 11. Germline values: CDR1 GTSNPN, CDR2 SVGIG (reference sequence). For the CDR3, the DNA is TGTGCCTGGAGTCCGGGCGGGGGGGCCGTGGGGCAGTATTTT. It is translated as CAWSPGGGAVGQYF.

The chain is built from TRBV9 and TRBJ2-1, with 9 bases identical to TRBD2. With V trimmed by 0 bases and J by 4 bases, 5 bases remained unmatched. This CDR3 is 16 amino acids long. Germline V gives CDR1 SGDLS, CDR2 YYNGEE. The chain's CDR3 is CASSVDLAGLYNEQFF. As DNA, the CDR3 is TGTGCCAGCAGCGTAGACCTAGCGGGGCTATACAATGAGCAGTTCTTC.

This rearrangement joins TRBV7-8 to TRBJ2-2; D unresolved. V lost 7 bases, J lost 1 base, and 7 bases lay in between. Germline-derived CDR1 and CDR2 are SGHVS and FQNEAQ. The CDR3 spans 13 residues. The CDR3 protein is CASKYRNTGELFF. CDR3 bases: TGTGCCAGCAAATACAGGAACACCGGGGAGCTGTTTTTT.

This chain links TRBV14 with TRBJ2-2; no clear D. This CDR3 region has 13 residues. The germline gives CDR1 SGHDN, CDR2 FVKESK. Deletions cut 3 bases from V and 5 bases from J, with 7 bases between. CDR3 DNA: TGTGCCAGCAGCCAGCAGATGACCGGGGAGCTGTTTTTT. It is translated as CASSQQMTGELFF.

The chain is built from TRBV7-3 and TRBJ2-3; 7 bases align to TRBD2. The V gene's germline CDR1 is SGHTA and CDR2 FQGTGA. With V trimmed by 2 bases and J by 2 bases, 19 bases remained unmatched. CDR3 length equals 20 residues. The DNA of the CDR3 is TGTGCCAGCAGCTTATTTGGAGGCGCGGCGGGAGTTCTCGTCACAGATACGCAGTATTTT. Protein: CASSLFGGAAGVLVTDTQYF.

About this clone itself: One junction end does not reproduce the germline sequence, and a read error may be involved. V is TRBV5-1 and J is TRBJ2-5; 12 positions agree with TRBD2. This CDR3 comprises 15 residues. Germline values: CDR1 SGHRS, CDR2 YFSETQ. This CDR3 is CASSPLAGGTETQYF. DNA for the CDR3: TGTGCCAGCAGCCCACTAGCGGGAGGTACAGAGACCCAGTACTTC.

A note on this clone: Different DNA sequences within this sample yield the same CDR3. This chain connects TRBV2 to TRBJ1-6; possible D gene TRBD1, 6 bases. The CDR3 has 13 residues. Germline CDR1 reads SNHLY; CDR2 reads FYNNEI. V was clipped by 7 bases and J by 7 bases, with 11 bases between them. CDR3: CASTAGENSPLHF. The CDR3 region has the DNA TGTGCCAGCACAGCAGGGGAAAATTCACCCCTCCACTTT.

The chain recombines TRBV2 with TRBJ2-4; possible D gene TRBD1, 6 bases. Germline CDR1 is SNHLY and CDR2 is FYNNEI. Trimming pared 6 bases from V and 0 bases from J, leaving 12 bases between. This CDR3 has 15 amino acids. The CDR3 loop is CASRKQGIAKNIQYF. For the CDR3, the DNA is TGTGCCAGCAGGAAACAGGGAATAGCCAAAAACATTCAGTACTTC.

The DNA for the CDR3 is TGTGCCAGCCGACAGGATCTCTCTGGAAACACCATATATTTT. It translates to CASRQDLSGNTIYF. The chain carries TRBV2 and TRBJ1-3, with D possibly matching TRBD1 (6 bases). Looked up from germline, CDR1 is SNHLY and CDR2 is FYNNEI. This CDR3 spans 14 amino acids. V was clipped by 8 bases and J by 0 bases, with 11 bases between them. The full variable domain, completed using reference TRBV2 and TRBJ1-3, is EPEVTQTPSHQVTQMGQEVILRCVPISNHLYFYWYRQILGQKVEFLVSFYNNEISEKSEIFDDQFSVERPDGSNFTLKIRSTKLEDSAMYFCASRQDLSGNTIYFGEGSWLTVV.

V gene TRBV2 combines with J gene TRBJ1-6, with 7 nucleotides matching TRBD1. This CDR3 region has 15 residues. Per germline, CDR1 SNHLY and CDR2 FYNNEI. Losses at the gene ends were 11 bases for V and 0 bases for J; bases not matched to a gene: 7. The CDR3 sequence: CASQRDSSYNSPLHF. The CDR3 DNA sequence: TGTGCCTCCCAGAGGGACAGCTCCTATAATTCACCCCTCCACTTT.

The chain is built from TRBV25-1 and TRBJ2-2; no definite D call. Trimming removed 3 bases from V and 6 bases from J, with 5 bases in between. The CDR3 is 12 residues long. Germline CDR1 is MGHDK and CDR2 is SYGVNS. CDR3 bases: TGTGCCAGCAGTGACCTCGCCGGGGAGCTGTTTTTT. This encodes CASSDLAGELFF. The entire variable domain, with the rest obtained from reference TRBV25-1 and TRBJ2-2, is as follows: EADIYQTPRYLVIGTGKKITLECSQTMGHDKMYWYQQDPGMELHLIHYSYGVNSTEKGDLSSESTVSRIRTEHFPLTLESARPSHTSQYLCASSDLAGELFFGEGSRLTVL.

The V call is TRBV6-5, the J call TRBJ1-5; TRBD1 agrees at 10 bases. The germline CDR1 and CDR2 sequences are MNHEY and SVGAGI. The trim removed 5 bases at V and 7 bases at J, leaving 8 bases unmatched. This CDR3 region has 15 residues. This CDR3 reads CASSRGQGLEQPQHF. As DNA, the CDR3 is TGTGCCAGCAGTAGGGGACAGGGGTTGGAGCAGCCCCAGCATTTT.

The chain uses TRBV4-2 and TRBJ2-3, with 9 bases aligning to TRBD1. The CDR3 is made up of 16 amino acids. After removal of 5 bases from V and 0 bases from J, the junction contained 6 bases not matched to a gene. Germline loops: CDR1 LGHNA, CDR2 YNFKEQ. CDR3 region: CASSGGTGPSTDTQYF. CDR3 in DNA: TGTGCCAGCAGCGGCGGGACAGGGCCTAGCACAGATACGCAGTATTTT.

A few counts support this clone. The rearrangement uses TRBV6-2 or TRBV6-3 and TRBJ2-5; the match to TRBD2 covers 7 bases. The V gene's germline CDR1 is MNHEY and CDR2 SVGEGT. The length of the CDR3 is 16 residues. The trim removed 2 bases at V and 4 bases at J, leaving 10 bases unmatched. The chain's CDR3 is CASSYGRAFGIETQYF. The CDR3 DNA follows: TGTGCCAGCAGTTACGGGAGGGCCTTTGGCATAGAGACCCAGTACTTC.

The gene calls are TRBV7-8 and TRBJ2-5; TRBD1 aligns across 8 bases. Germline V gene lookup returns CDR1 SGHVS and CDR2 FQNEAQ. With 5 bases clipped from V and 0 bases from J, the junction kept 8 bases outside the gene matches. The CDR3 is 16 residues long. This CDR3 is CASSAQGALYQETQYF. CDR3 bases: TGTGCCAGCAGCGCCCAGGGGGCCTTGTACCAAGAGACCCAGTACTTC. Based on the CDR3 plus reference TRBV7-8 and TRBJ2-5, the full variable domain is GAGVSQSPRYKVAKRGQDVALRCDPISGHVSLFWYQQALGQGPEFLTYFQNEAQLDKSGLPSDRFFAERPEGSVSTLKIQRTQQEDSAVYLCASSAQGALYQETQYFGPGTRLLVL.

A single count supports this clone. The chain uses TRBV3-1 (or the pseudogene TRBV3-2) and TRBJ1-2; perhaps TRBD1 as D (5 bases). There are 16 residues in the CDR3. Between the trimmed V and J ends, which lost 0 bases and 5 bases, there was a span of 16 bases. The germline V gene has CDR1 LGHDT and CDR2 YNNKEL (reference sequence). The CDR3 DNA reads TGTGCCAGCAGCCAAGAGGCGCGGGGGAATGGGTATGGCTACACCTTC. This sequence encodes CASSQEARGNGYGYTF.

The rearrangement joins TRBV6-4 to TRBJ2-1; 7 nucleotides align to TRBD2. Trimming removed 4 bases from V and 4 bases from J; junction bases left unmatched: 7. This CDR3 contains 15 residues. Per the germline V gene, CDR1 is MRHNA and CDR2 is SNTAGT. CDR3 nucleotides: TGTGCCAGCAGTGGCACTAGCGAGCTATACAATGAGCAGTTCTTC. Encoded protein: CASSGTSELYNEQFF.

The chain links TRBV28 to TRBJ1-5; 7 nucleotides align to TRBD1. Trimming removed 5 bases from V and 4 bases from J; junction bases left unmatched: 8. The length of the CDR3 is 15 residues. Per germline, CDR1 MDHEN and CDR2 SYDVKM. The CDR3 coding sequence is TGTGCCAGCAGTACCAACAGACAGGGAAATCAGCCCCAGCATTTT. This gives the protein CASSTNRQGNQPQHF.

The rearrangement links TRBV2 to TRBJ1-1, with 10 bases aligning to TRBD1. J lost 4 bases, V lost 6 bases, and 2 bases had no gene match. This CDR3 is built from 13 residues. Germline V gene sequence: CDR1 SNHLY, CDR2 FYNNEI. The CDR3 DNA reads as TGTGCCAGCAGGGACAGGGGGATCACTGAAGCTTTCTTT. This translates into CASRDRGITEAFF. Full variable domain (outside the CDR3, taken from reference TRBV2 and TRBJ1-1): EPEVTQTPSHQVTQMGQEVILRCVPISNHLYFYWYRQILGQKVEFLVSFYNNEISEKSEIFDDQFSVERPDGSNFTLKIRSTKLEDSAMYFCASRDRGITEAFFGQGTRLTVV.

The chain uses TRBV7-8 and TRBJ1-2; D is undetermined. Germline V gene lookup returns CDR1 SGHVS and CDR2 FQNEAQ. This CDR3 comprises 14 residues. V lost 1 base and J lost 5, with 11 bases in between. The CDR3 sequence is CASSLGAARYGYTF. CDR3 coding DNA: TGTGCCAGCAGCTTAGGGGCAGCCAGATATGGCTACACCTTC.

V usage is TRBV7-2 and J usage is TRBJ2-3; perhaps TRBD2 as D (5 bases). V was cut by 6 bases and J by 2 bases, with 15 bases left in between. Germline loops: CDR1 SGHTA, CDR2 FQGNSA. This CDR3 contains 15 residues. CDR3 loop: CASRSVRTLTDTQYF. CDR3 coding DNA: TGTGCCAGCAGGTCAGTGCGGACTCTCACAGATACGCAGTATTTT. Combining the CDR3 with reference TRBV7-2 and TRBJ2-3 gives the whole variable domain GAGVSQSPSNKVTEKGKDVELRCDPISGHTALYWYRQSLGQGLEFLIYFQGNSAPDKSGLPSDRFSAERTGGSVSTLTIQRTQQEDSAVYLCASRSVRTLTDTQYFGPGTRLTVL.

The chain links TRBV6-4 to TRBJ2-2, with D perhaps matching TRBD2 (5 bases). V gave up 3 bases and J gave up 5 bases, with 10 bases separating them. The CDR3 is 14 residues long. Germline V gene sequence: CDR1 MRHNA, CDR2 SNTAGT. CDR3 coding DNA: TGTGCCAGCAGTGAACAGTGGGAGACCGGGGAGCTGTTTTTT. It translates to CASSEQWETGELFF.

The gene calls are TRBV27 and TRBJ2-3; D is perhaps TRBD2 (6 bases). The CDR3 is made up of 12 amino acids. CDR1 is MNHEY, CDR2 SMNVEV, per germline (reference sequence). The germline V and J ends were trimmed by 4 bases and 10 bases, with 12 bases remaining between them. The chain's CDR3 is CASSSRLGSQYF. In nucleotides, the CDR3 is TGTGCCAGCAGTTCCCGACTAGGTTCGCAGTATTTT.

The V gene is TRBV19, the J gene TRBJ1-6; D not certain. This CDR3 has 15 residues. V lost 3 bases to trimming and J lost 7 bases, with 13 bases between them. In germline, CDR1 is LNHDA, CDR2 SQIVND (reference sequence). The CDR3 spells CASSMGSFGNSPLHF. In DNA, the CDR3 is TGTGCCAGTAGTATGGGCAGTTTTGGAAATTCACCCCTCCACTTT.

J is TRBJ2-1 and V is TRBV6-1, with D uncertain. Germline CDR1 MNHNS, CDR2 SASEGT. The CDR3 is 14 residues long. Trimming left V 3 bases short and J 0 bases short, with 6 bases between. The CDR3 reads CASSDPSSYNEQFF. DNA of the CDR3: TGTGCCAGCAGTGACCCTAGCTCCTACAATGAGCAGTTCTTC.

Turning to this clone: The same CDR3 arises from other DNA sequences in this sample as well. The chain combines TRBV9 with TRBJ1-6; 9 bases fit TRBD1. Germline trimming cut 0 bases from V and 7 bases from J; bases unmatched to any gene: 2. Germline values: CDR1 SGDLS, CDR2 YYNGEE. The CDR3 has 15 amino acids. The CDR3 nucleotides read TGTGCCAGCAGCGTAGCGACAGGGGGGAATTCACCCCTCCACTTT. Protein product: CASSVATGGNSPLHF.